One and the same sample provided the 17 T cell receptor beta chains below, sequenced in a study of cytomegalovirus exposure and HLA in healthy donors. The study ran its PCR with 60 Vbeta and 13 Jbeta primers. Some clones are missing from TCRdb's copy, which holds only in-frame ones; the method was immunoSEQ multiplex PCR. The sample lists about 160,000 clones; more than 60% were seen once. Sequenced: PBMCs. Every receptor here comes from a man aged 35 to 55 in good health and CMV-seronegative.

The chain employs TRBV11-3 and TRBJ1-1, with 7 nucleotides matching TRBD1. Germline V lookup: CDR1 SGHNT, CDR2 YENEEA. The ends lost 5 bases at V and 6 bases at J; junction bases unmatched: 12. CDR3 length equals 15 residues. This chain's CDR3 is CASSHPRGREAEAFF. CDR3 DNA sequence: TGTGCCAGCAGCCACCCAAGGGGGCGCGAGGCTGAAGCTTTCTTT. Filled out from reference TRBV11-3 and TRBJ1-1, the complete variable domain reads EAGVVQSPRYKIIEKKQPVAFWCNPISGHNTLYWYLQNLGQGPELLIRYENEEAVDDSQLPKDRFSAERLKGVDSTLKIQPAELGDSAVYLCASSHPRGREAEAFFGQGTRLTVV.

The gene calls are TRBV11-1 and TRBJ1-1; D is undetermined. Germline values: CDR1 SGHAT, CDR2 FQDESV (reference sequence). The V and J ends lost 2 bases and 3 bases respectively, with 7 bases between them. This CDR3 has 13 residues. The CDR3 protein is CASSLYGDTEAFF. The CDR3 DNA reads TGTGCCAGCAGCTTATACGGGGACACTGAAGCTTTCTTT.

The chain's CDR3 is CAWSATRGQASNQPQHF. CDR3 coding DNA: TGTGCCTGGAGTGCCACCCGGGGACAGGCGAGCAATCAGCCCCAGCATTTT. This chain connects TRBV30 to TRBJ1-5, with 8 bases matching TRBD1. The CDR3 sequence is 17 residues long. J gave up 1 base and V 1 base, and 9 bases lay outside the gene matches. Germline V CDR1 and CDR2: GTSNPN, SVGIG (reference sequence). Combining the CDR3 with reference TRBV30 and TRBJ1-5 gives the whole variable domain SQTIHQWPATLVQPVGSPLSLECTVEGTSNPNLYWYRQAAGRGLQLLFYSVGIGQISSEVPQNLSASRPQDRQFILSSKKLLLSDSGFYLCAWSATRGQASNQPQHFGDGTRLSIL.

The chain couples TRBV30 to TRBJ1-3; no firm D call. Germline CDR1 GTSNPN, CDR2 SVGIG (reference sequence). The CDR3 has 12 amino acids. V was shortened by 2 bases and J by 6 bases, with 8 bases between the two germline ends. CDR3 sequence reads: CAWSKAKNTIYF. The CDR3 DNA sequence: TGTGCCTGGAGTAAAGCCAAAAACACCATATATTTT.

The chain couples TRBV5-1 to TRBJ2-1; D is perhaps TRBD1 (5 bases). V dropped 1 base and J dropped 2 bases, with 10 bases sitting between them. This CDR3 has 15 residues. Per germline, CDR1 SGHRS and CDR2 YFSETQ. The CDR3 loop reads CASSLLGRTYNEQFF. CDR3 coding DNA: TGCGCCAGCAGCTTGCTGGGGCGCACCTACAATGAGCAGTTCTTC.

This clone was detected once. The chain combines TRBV6-6 with TRBJ1-5, with D perhaps TRBD1 (5 bases). Between the trimmed V and J ends, which lost 2 bases and 3 bases, there was a span of 11 bases. The CDR3 has 15 residues. Germline assignment: CDR1 MNHNY and CDR2 SVGAGI (reference sequence). CDR3 amino acids: CASSYGQGFNQPQHF. CDR3 sequence (DNA): TGTGCCAGCAGTTACGGGCAGGGATTCAATCAGCCCCAGCATTTT.

The chain employs TRBV5-1 and TRBJ2-7; 7 nucleotides align to TRBD1. The CDR3 spans 13 residues. The ends lost 3 bases at V and 5 bases at J; junction bases unmatched: 5. Germline CDR1 is SGHRS and CDR2 is YFSETQ. CDR3 protein: CASSYQGDDEQYF. DNA for the CDR3: TGCGCCAGCAGCTACCAGGGGGACGACGAGCAGTACTTC.

The chain employs TRBV19 and TRBJ2-1, with D tentatively TRBD1 (5 bases). The CDR3 extends over 14 amino acids. The germline CDR1 and CDR2 sequences are LNHDA and SQIVND (reference sequence). With 4 bases removed from V and 0 bases from J, the gap between germline ends came to 7 bases. CDR3 in DNA: TGTGCCAGTAGTACAGGGAACTCCTACAATGAGCAGTTCTTC. Translation gives CASSTGNSYNEQFF.

The rearrangement links TRBV15 to TRBJ2-1; TRBD2 might be the D (5 bases). The germline V gene encodes CDR1 LNHNV and CDR2 YYDKDF (reference sequence). Trimming removed 0 bases at V and 8 bases at J, with 11 bases between. CDR3 size: 14 residues. The DNA of the CDR3 is TGTGCCACCAGCAGAGACATGATCGGGGATGAGCAGTTCTTC. Amino acids: CATSRDMIGDEQFF.

The chain has TRBV27 and TRBJ1-1; no reliable D call. The CDR3 runs 11 residues. V was trimmed by 8 bases and J by 1 base, leaving 5 bases between them. Germline assignment: CDR1 MNHEY and CDR2 SMNVEV (reference sequence). CDR3 residues: CASGENTEAFF. The CDR3, as DNA: TGTGCCAGCGGAGAGAACACTGAAGCTTTCTTT.

The V call is TRBV5-3, the J call TRBJ2-3; 10 bases are shared with TRBD1. TRBV5-3 is an ORF; its function is uncertain. The CDR3 is 17 amino acids. V lost 3 bases to trimming and J lost 3 bases; unmatched junction nucleotides: 10. CDR3 sequence: CARSSDRQGAGTDTQYF. The DNA for the CDR3 is TGTGCCAGAAGCTCGGACAGACAGGGGGCGGGAACAGATACGCAGTATTTT.

The gene calls are TRBV14 and TRBJ2-7; 7 bases match TRBD1. V lost 3 bases, J lost 0 bases, and 5 bases stayed unmatched. This CDR3 has 15 residues. Germline V gene lookup returns CDR1 SGHDN and CDR2 FVKESK. CDR3: CASSQLGTASYEQYF. CDR3 nucleotides: TGTGCCAGCAGCCAGTTAGGGACAGCCTCCTACGAGCAGTACTTC.

The rearrangement links TRBV9 to TRBJ2-2, with 10 bases that match TRBD2. Losses at the gene ends were 3 bases for V and 8 bases for J; bases not matched to a gene: 13. The germline V gene has CDR1 SGDLS and CDR2 YYNGEE. The CDR3 loop spans 17 amino acids. CDR3 region: CASSAPAGGPSRGELFF. The CDR3 region has the DNA TGTGCCAGCAGCGCACCAGCGGGGGGGCCTAGCAGGGGGGAGCTGTTTTTT.

This clone came up once. CDR3 sequence (DNA): TGTGCCAGCAGCTTGGTCGGACAGGCCTACGAGCAGTACTTC. This gives the protein CASSLVGQAYEQYF. The chain is built from TRBV5-6 and TRBJ2-7; 7 bases match TRBD1. The germline V gene has CDR1 SGHDT and CDR2 YYEEEE. The ends lost 0 bases at V and 2 bases at J; junction bases unmatched: 2. The CDR3 loop spans 14 amino acids.

V and J are TRBV27 and TRBJ1-6; 10 nucleotides match TRBD1. Germline trimming cut 5 bases from V and 8 bases from J; bases unmatched to any gene: 9. CDR3 length equals 16 residues. The germline V gene encodes CDR1 MNHEY and CDR2 SMNVEV (reference sequence). The CDR3 here is CASSTSRQGAYSPLHF. The CDR3 bases are TGTGCCAGCAGTACCTCTCGACAGGGGGCTTATTCACCCCTCCACTTT.

Only a few counts were recorded for this clone. The chain carries TRBV4-2 and TRBJ1-6, with 8 bases fitting TRBD1. Germline V gives CDR1 LGHNA, CDR2 YNFKEQ. Germline trimming cut 4 bases from V and 13 bases from J; bases unmatched to any gene: 6. The CDR3 covers 13 residues. CDR3 DNA: TGTGCCAGCAGCCCAGCGGACAGGGTTCCCCTCCACTTT. Translation: CASSPADRVPLHF.

The chain employs TRBV9 and TRBJ1-1, with 8 nucleotides matching TRBD1. Germline CDR1 SGDLS, CDR2 YYNGEE. The CDR3 consists of 15 residues. The J segment lost 1 base and the V segment lost 0 bases, leaving 2 bases of the junction unmatched. CDR3 sequence: CASSVVDRENTEAFF. The CDR3 coding sequence is TGTGCCAGCAGCGTAGTGGACAGGGAGAACACTGAAGCTTTCTTT.